The subject of this entry is one T cell receptor (beta chain). It has no known antigen specificity. One base away there is no much larger clone; base qualities are not given. The method was 5' RACE. For sequencing, an Illumina HiSeq 2500 was employed. A second PCR of roughly 7 to 12 cycles was performed with a sample-barcoded 5' primer and a J-beta primer mix. A unique molecular identifier was introduced onto each TCR beta cDNA molecule by a template-switch 5' adaptor carrying 12 random nucleotides. Each sample yielded at least 2.5 million CDR3-containing paired-end reads. First-strand cDNA was synthesized from all RNA with the Mint cDNA synthesis kit, primed by a TRBC-specific oligonucleotide. All cDNA was treated with uracil-DNA glycosylase and then went through a first 18-cycle PCR with the universal primers M1SS and BC2_uni_R. The source study handled its data this way. For normalization, 1 million high-quality reads, each with a distinct molecular identifier, were randomly selected from each sample. Instead of being binned into consensus sequences, reads that shared molecular identifiers were thrown out. MiTCR, with a Q25 quality threshold and the strictest error-elimination algorithm, was used for CDR3 identification, clonotype clustering and error correction. A nonparametric unseen species model using Euler transformation provided a lower-bound estimate of total TCR beta diversity. The raw public data were reprocessed by TCRdb itself: fastp quality trimming at Q25, MiXCR clonotype calling, in-frame beta chains only. Rows are combined by CDR3 protein, so each entry shows the most common genes and DNA. It is TCRdb's table, rather than the study itself, that gives the V and J calls and clone size. Across this sample there are around 990,000 distinct CDR3 sequences, with around two fifths seen only once. The ten largest clones add up to 13% of the sample.

The sample is drawn from a study of blood T cells in healthy people across ages (dated by TCRdb to between 2015 and 2016). Broadly, across the study: In model experiments, roughly one uniquely barcoded TCR beta cDNA molecule per two T cells was captured by template switching. To track age-related changes in TCR beta repertoire diversity, the study relied on deep sequencing normalized with unique cDNA molecular identifiers. Donors were grouped into four age groups: young (average approximately 15 years), middle-aged (about 38), aged (around 66) and long-lived (less than 85). To avoid experimental bias, donors of different ages were spread randomly across the sequencing lanes. The study analyzed two additional independent replicas of 1 million unique cDNA reads from the same blood draw for two donors, one aged 18 to 29 and one aged 80 or older. Overall results and qualifications from the work: As age increased, observed TCR beta diversity per million T cells dropped in a roughly linear way, and a significant reduction was already evident by age 40. Observed TCR beta diversity correlated strongly with the percentage of naive T cells measured by flow cytometry. Estimates of total diversity based on one million sequenced T cells were considered lower bounds and underestimates. Since profiling was done on bulk unsorted PBMCs, naive and antigen-experienced compartments could not be conclusively compared. Because donor CMV infection status was unknown, age-related changes in expanded clonotypes were potentially confounded. Compared with the aged group, the long-lived group had more naive CD4+ T cells, fewer expanded clones and increased TCR diversity, suggesting age selection.

Systemically healthy Caucasian individuals from Russia, around 38 in total and aged 6 to 90 years, were included as donors. About 10 milliliters of peripheral blood were drawn from each donor into EDTA-treated Vacutainer tubes. Ficoll-Paque density-gradient centrifugation was used to isolate PBMCs, with at least 7 million obtained per sample. Total RNA, at least 5.5 micrograms per sample, was extracted from PBMCs with Trizol reagent. Naive CD45RAhigh/CD27high T cell percentages were measured by flow cytometry on a PBMC aliquot from every donor. In the germline V gene, CDR1 corresponds to SGDLS and CDR2 to YYNGEE. V is clipped by 4 bases and J by 2 bases, and the sequence between their germline boundaries is 13 bases long. Measured from the cysteine to the phenylalanine, the CDR3 is 16 residues long. Here the CDR3 DNA is all that survives: 48 bases in frame from base 1.

The receptor comes from a man aged 18 to 29 in good health. The sequencing sample was made of blood. The chain joins TRBV9 to TRBJ2-6; the D gene remains uncertain. The CDR3 here reads CASSIIGAPGANVLTF. The sequenced DNA: TGTGCCAGCAGCATTATCGGAGCACCTGGGGCCAACGTCCTGACTTTC. Reference TRBV9 and TRBJ2-6 proteins supply the regions before and after the CDR3; the full variable domain is: DSGVTQTPKHLITATGQRVTLRCSPRSGDLSVYWYQQSLDQGLQFLIQYYNGEERAKGNILERFSAQQFPDLHSELNLSSLELGDSALYFCASSIIGAPGANVLTFGAGSRLTVL.